This T cell receptor beta chain was sequenced during a study of shared clonotypes between healthy human individuals. As processed by the authors: Owing to the provision of junction-only sequences devoid of quality scores by immunoSEQ, filtering differed. TCRdb's table, derived via immunoSEQ multiplex PCR, lists solely in-frame clones and lacks some. The V and J calls and clone size are taken from that table; D and trimming were inferred from the DNA. Found here are about half a million clones, 75% to 80% of them singletons; the top ten hold about 12%. Concerning this clone: Its cognate antigen is unknown.

Findings and limits, study-wide: Sharing of clonotypes among donors was expected to vary with sequencing depth. Collection of samples was limited to blood; tissue repertoires likely differ.

Trimming left V 5 bases short and J 2 bases short, with 11 bases between. Germline values: CDR1 SGHRS, CDR2 YFSETQ. There are 15 residues in the CDR3. This sequence joins TRBV5-1 and TRBJ2-6, with no clear D. The TCR originated in a woman aged 40 to 49 in good health. Some clones in this sample may be carry-over from other donors' samples. Sequenced: PBMCs. CDR3 residues: CASREGSAGANVLTF. The CDR3 nucleotides are TGCGCCAGCAGGGAAGGGTCCGCTGGGGCCAACGTCCTGACTTTC.